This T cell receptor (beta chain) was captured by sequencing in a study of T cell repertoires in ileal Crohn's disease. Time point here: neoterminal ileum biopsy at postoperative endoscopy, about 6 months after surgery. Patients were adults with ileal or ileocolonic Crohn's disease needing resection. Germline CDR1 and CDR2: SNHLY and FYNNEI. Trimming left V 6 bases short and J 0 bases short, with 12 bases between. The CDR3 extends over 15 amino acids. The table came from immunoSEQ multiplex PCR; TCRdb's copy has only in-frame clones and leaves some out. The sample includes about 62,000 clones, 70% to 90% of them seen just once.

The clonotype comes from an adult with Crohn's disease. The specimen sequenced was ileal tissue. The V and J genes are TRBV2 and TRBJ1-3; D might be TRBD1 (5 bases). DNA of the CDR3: TGTGCCAGCAGCCCGGACAAGCTCTCTGGAAACACCATATATTTT. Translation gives CASSPDKLSGNTIYF.